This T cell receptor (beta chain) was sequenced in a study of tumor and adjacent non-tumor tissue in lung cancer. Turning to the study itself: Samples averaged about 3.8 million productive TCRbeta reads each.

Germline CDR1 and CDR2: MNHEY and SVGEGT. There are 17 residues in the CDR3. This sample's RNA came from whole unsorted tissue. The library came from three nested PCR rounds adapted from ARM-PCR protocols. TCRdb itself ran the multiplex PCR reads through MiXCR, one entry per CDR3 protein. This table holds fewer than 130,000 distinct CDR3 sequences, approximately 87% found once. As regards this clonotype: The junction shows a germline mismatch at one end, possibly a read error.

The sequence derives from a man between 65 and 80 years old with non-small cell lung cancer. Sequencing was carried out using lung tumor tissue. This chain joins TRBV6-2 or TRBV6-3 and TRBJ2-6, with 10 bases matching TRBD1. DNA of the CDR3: TGTGCCGGCAGGACAGGGGGGTTGATCTCTGGGGCCAACGTCCTAACTTTC. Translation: CAGRTGGLISGANVLTF.